This TCR beta chain was captured in a study of T cells expressing NK-cell markers. Turning to the study itself: The sequencing cohort of eight donors included seven HCMV-seropositive individuals and one seronegative individual.

Germline V gene data show CDR1 as SGHTA and CDR2 as FQGNSA. CDR3 size: 16 residues. With UMIs, 5'RACE template switching was used to make TCR beta cDNA. One entry per CDR3 protein, without DNA, is what TCRdb gives after re-calling the 5' RACE reads. Its table lists some 300,000 distinct CDR3 sequences. The clonotype was recovered from a man in his late teens or twenties in good health. The chain uses TRBV7-2 and TRBJ2-3; TCRdb's D gene call, TRBD2, goes unchecked for lack of DNA. The sequencing input was blood T cells: a sorted CD56 or NKG2C T cell subset, CD4+ or CD8+ T cells, or bulk PBMC T cells (not recorded which). CDR3 region: CASSLGGRLDTDTQYF.